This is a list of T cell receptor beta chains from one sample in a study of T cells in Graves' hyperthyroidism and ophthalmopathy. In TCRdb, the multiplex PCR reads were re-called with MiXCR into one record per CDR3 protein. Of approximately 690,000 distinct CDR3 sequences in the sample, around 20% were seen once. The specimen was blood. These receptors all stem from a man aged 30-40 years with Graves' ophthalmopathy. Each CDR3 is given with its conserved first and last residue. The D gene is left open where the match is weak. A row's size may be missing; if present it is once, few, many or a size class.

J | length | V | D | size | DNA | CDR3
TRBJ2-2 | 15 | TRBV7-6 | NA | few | TGTGCCAGCAGCCCTACAGGGTACGACACCGGGGAGCTGTTTTTT | CASSPTGYDTGELFF
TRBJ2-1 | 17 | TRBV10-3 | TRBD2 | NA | TGTGCCGCCATGGGACTAGCGGGTTCGCAAGCTTACAATGAGCAGTTCTTC | CAAMGLAGSQAYNEQFF
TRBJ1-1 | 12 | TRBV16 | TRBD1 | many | TGTGCCAGCAGCGATCAGGGGGACGAAGCTTTCTTT | CASSDQGDEAFF
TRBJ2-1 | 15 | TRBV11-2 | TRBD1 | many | TGTGCCAGCAGCTTAGGGCAGGGGGCCTACAATGAGCAGTTCTTC | CASSLGQGAYNEQFF
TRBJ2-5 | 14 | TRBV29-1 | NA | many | TGCAGCGTTGAAGAGGGGCAGGAAGGGGAGACCCAGTACTTC | CSVEEGQEGETQYF
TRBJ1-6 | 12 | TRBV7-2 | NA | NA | TGTGCCAGCAGCTTAGAGGGGTCACCCCTCCACTTT | CASSLEGSPLHF
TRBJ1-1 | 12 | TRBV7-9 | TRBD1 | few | TGTGCCAGCAGCTCCAAGGGGGCAGAAGCTTTCTTT | CASSSKGAEAFF
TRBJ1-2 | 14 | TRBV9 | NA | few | TGTGCCAGCAGCGTAGCACAGGGAACCTATGGCTACACCTTC | CASSVAQGTYGYTF
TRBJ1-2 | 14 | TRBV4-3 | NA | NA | TGCGCCAGCAGCCAAGTCGGGAGAAACTATGGCTACACCTTC | CASSQVGRNYGYTF
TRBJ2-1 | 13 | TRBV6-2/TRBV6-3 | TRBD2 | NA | TGTGCCACCATAGCGGGAGGGTACAATGAGCAGTTCTTC | CATIAGGYNEQFF
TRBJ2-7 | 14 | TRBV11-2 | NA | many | TGTGCCAGCAGCACTCCGCCCGTGTTGTTCGTGCAGTACTTC | CASSTPPVLFVQYF
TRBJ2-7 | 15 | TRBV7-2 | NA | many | TGTGCCAGCAGCTTAGTTAGCCAGGGACCCTACGAGCAGTACTTC | CASSLVSQGPYEQYF
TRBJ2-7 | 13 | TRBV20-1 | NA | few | TGCAGTGCTAGGGCTAGGATGACCTACGAGCAGTACTTC | CSARARMTYEQYF
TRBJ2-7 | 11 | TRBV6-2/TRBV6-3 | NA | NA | TGTGCCACCAGTATAGGCTACGAGCAGTACTTC | CATSIGYEQYF
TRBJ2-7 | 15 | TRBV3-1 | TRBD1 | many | TGTGCCAGCAGCAAATTGGGACAGGGGGCCTACGAGCAGTACTTC | CASSKLGQGAYEQYF
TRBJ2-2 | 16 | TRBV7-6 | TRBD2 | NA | TGTGCCAGCAGCTCTTTAGCGGGGCCGAACACCGGGGAGCTGTTTTTT | CASSSLAGPNTGELFF
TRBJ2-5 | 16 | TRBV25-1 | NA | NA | TGTGCCAGCAGTGGGCTAGTGGGATTCTCCCAAGAGACCCAGTACTTC | CASSGLVGFSQETQYF
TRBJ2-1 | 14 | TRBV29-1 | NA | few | TGCAGCGTTGAGGGGACACCGTCCTACAATGAGCAGTTCTTC | CSVEGTPSYNEQFF
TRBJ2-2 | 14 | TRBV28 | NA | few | TGTGCCAGCAGTTTACAGGAAAAGGGCGGGGAGCTGTTTTTT | CASSLQEKGGELFF
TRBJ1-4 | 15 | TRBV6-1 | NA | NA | TGTGCCAGCAGTCTCCGGAGTCTGGGGGTTGAAAAACTGTTTTTT | CASSLRSLGVEKLFF
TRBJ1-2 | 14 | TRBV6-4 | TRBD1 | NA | TGTGCCAGCAGGAACAGGGGATTGAACTATGGCTACACCTTC | CASRNRGLNYGYTF
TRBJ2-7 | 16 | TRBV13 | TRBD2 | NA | TGTGCCAGCAGCTTATTGACCAGAGCGGGAGTCGACGAGCAGTACTTC | CASSLLTRAGVDEQYF
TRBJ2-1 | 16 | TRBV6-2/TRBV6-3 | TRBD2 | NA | TGTGCCAGCAGCCCCGAACTAGCGGAGACCTACAATGAGCAGTTCTTC | CASSPELAETYNEQFF
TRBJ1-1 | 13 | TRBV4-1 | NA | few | TGCGCCAGCAGCCCGGCGGAAAACACTGAAGCTTTCTTT | CASSPAENTEAFF
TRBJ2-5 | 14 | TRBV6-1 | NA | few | TGTGCCAGCAGTGAATATCAGGGGATCGAGGCCCAGTACTTC | CASSEYQGIEAQYF
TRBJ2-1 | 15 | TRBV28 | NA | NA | TGTGCCAGCGGTGCCAACTCCCGATCCGCCACTGAGCAGTTCTTC | CASGANSRSATEQFF
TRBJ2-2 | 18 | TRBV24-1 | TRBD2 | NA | TGTGCCACCAGCTTCCCGGGACTAGCGGGAGTTACCACCGGGGAGCTGTTTTTT | CATSFPGLAGVTTGELFF
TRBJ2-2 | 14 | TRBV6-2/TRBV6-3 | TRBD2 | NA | TGTGCCTCCAAAGGGACTAGAAACACCGGGGAGCTGTTTTTT | CASKGTRNTGELFF
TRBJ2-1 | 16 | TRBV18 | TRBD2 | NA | TGTGCCAGCTCACCAGGAACTAGCGGGAGTATAAATGAGCAGTTCTTC | CASSPGTSGSINEQFF
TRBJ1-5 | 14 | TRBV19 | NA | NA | TGTGCCAGTAGTATCAAGGTAGTCGATCAGCCCCAGCATTTT | CASSIKVVDQPQHF
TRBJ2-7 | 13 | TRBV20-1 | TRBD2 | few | TGCAGTGCCGGGACTAGCGGGAGCGACGAGCAGTACTTC | CSAGTSGSDEQYF
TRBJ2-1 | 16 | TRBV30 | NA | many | TGTGCCTGGAGTGTAGGGCTAGCTAGCACCTACAATGAGCAGTTCTTC | CAWSVGLASTYNEQFF
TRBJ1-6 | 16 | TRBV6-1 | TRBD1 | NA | TGTGCCAGCAGTCCCGACAGGGCGAAGAATAATTCACCCCTCCACTTT | CASSPDRAKNNSPLHF
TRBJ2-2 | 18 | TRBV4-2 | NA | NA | TGTGCCAGCAGCCACGCTACCGCAGGGGCCCCGAACACCGGGGAGCTGTTTTTT | CASSHATAGAPNTGELFF
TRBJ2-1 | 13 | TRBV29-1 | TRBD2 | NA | TGCAGCGTTGTGGCTAGCGGCTACAATGAGCAGTTCTTC | CSVVASGYNEQFF
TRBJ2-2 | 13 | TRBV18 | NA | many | TGTGCCAGCTCATCTCAGGGATCCGGGGAGCTGTTTTTT | CASSSQGSGELFF
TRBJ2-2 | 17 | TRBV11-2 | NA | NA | TGTGCCAGCAGCTTAGATGTATCGGGGACGAACACCGGGGAGCTGTTTTTT | CASSLDVSGTNTGELFF
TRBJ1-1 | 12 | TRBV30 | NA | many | TGTGCCTGGAGTGTAATGGTAGGGGAAGCTTTCTTT | CAWSVMVGEAFF
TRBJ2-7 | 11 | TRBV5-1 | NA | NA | TGCGCCACCCCAGCTCCTGGCGAGCAGTACTTC | CATPAPGEQYF
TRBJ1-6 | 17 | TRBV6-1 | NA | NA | TGTGCCAGCAGCCGAGACCTTCGACAGGTCTATAATTCACCCCTCCACTTT | CASSRDLRQVYNSPLHF
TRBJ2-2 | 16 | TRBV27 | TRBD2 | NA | TGTGCCAGCAGTCCCGCTCCGGGACTAGACACCGGGGAGCTGTTTTTT | CASSPAPGLDTGELFF
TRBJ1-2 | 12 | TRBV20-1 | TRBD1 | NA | TGCAGTGCTCCCCAGGGAGGACAGGGCAGTACCTTC | CSAPQGGQGSTF
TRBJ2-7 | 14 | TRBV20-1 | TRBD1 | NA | TGCAGTGCTAGAGGTACGACAGGGTTCTACGAGCAGTACTTC | CSARGTTGFYEQYF
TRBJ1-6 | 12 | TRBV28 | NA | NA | TGTGCCAGCAGTTTATTGGAGTCACCCCTCCACTTT | CASSLLESPLHF
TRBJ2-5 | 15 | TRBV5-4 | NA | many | TGTGCCAGCAGCACAGACCGGGACGGCCAAGAGACCCAGTACTTC | CASSTDRDGQETQYF
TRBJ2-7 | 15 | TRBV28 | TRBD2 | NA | TGTGCCAGCAGTTTACCCGGGACTAGCGTCTACGGGCAGTACTTC | CASSLPGTSVYGQYF